The 25 T cell receptor beta chains listed next were all sequenced from one sample in a study of T-cell memory formation after mild COVID-19. TCRdb called the 5' RACE reads again in MiXCR, with one record for every CDR3 protein. Of fewer than 700,000 distinct CDR3 sequences in the sample, roughly 17% were seen once. Sample: PBMCs or a T cell subset sorted from them (not recorded which). All receptors derive from an adult woman who had mild COVID-19 (a few samples of this study predate the infection). Cell type and time point are not known.

This chain connects TRBV9 to TRBJ2-3, with 11 bases aligning to TRBD2. Trimming took 0 bases from V and 6 from J; bases not matched to a gene: 9. The CDR3 is 17 residues long. CDR1 and CDR2 (germline): SGDLS, YYNGEE. CDR3 in DNA: TGTGCCAGCAGCGTAGTGGACCTAGCGGGAGGAGGGGATACGCAGTATTTT. Amino acids: CASSVVDLAGGGDTQYF.

This clonotype has a handful of counts. J is TRBJ2-5 and V is TRBV20-1, with D possibly matching TRBD1 (6 bases). Germline loops: CDR1 DFQATT, CDR2 SNEGSKA (reference sequence). Trimming left V 1 base short and J 3 bases short, with 9 bases between. The CDR3 consists of 13 residues. The CDR3 bases are TGCAGTGCTAGAGGGACAGTGGAAGAGACCCAGTACTTC. It specifies CSARGTVEETQYF.

This clonotype was detected a few times. The chain has TRBV5-1 and TRBJ1-1, with D possibly TRBD1 on 5 matching bases. Germline V gives CDR1 SGHRS, CDR2 YFSETQ. V gave up 3 bases and J gave up 1 base, with 19 bases separating them. This CDR3 contains 17 residues. The CDR3 loop reads CASSSVGQGISNTEAFF. The DNA for the CDR3 is TGCGCCAGCAGCTCCGTGGGGCAGGGAATTTCGAACACTGAAGCTTTCTTT.

This clonotype was counted between two and nine times. The chain couples TRBV15 to TRBJ1-1; 8 nucleotides agree with TRBD1. CDR3 length equals 15 residues. The ends lost 5 bases at V and 1 base at J; junction bases unmatched: 6. Germline CDR1 is LNHNV and CDR2 is YYDKDF (reference sequence). The CDR3 DNA reads as TGTGCCACCAGCGGCACCGGGACAGGGAACACTGAAGCTTTCTTT. This translates into CATSGTGTGNTEAFF.

This clonotype came up a few times. The gene calls are TRBV20-1 and TRBJ2-1; D is perhaps TRBD1 or TRBD2 (5 bases each). V dropped 1 base and J dropped 4 bases, with 14 bases sitting between them. The CDR3 is made up of 15 amino acids. Per germline, CDR1 DFQATT and CDR2 SNEGSKA (reference sequence). Here the CDR3 reads CSARGVGESYNEQFF. CDR3 DNA sequence: TGCAGTGCTAGAGGCGTGGGGGAGTCATACAATGAGCAGTTCTTC.

The genes are TRBV23-1 and TRBJ1-4; a possible D gene is TRBD1 (6 bases). TRBV23-1 is an open reading frame whose function is uncertain. The CDR3 extends over 19 amino acids. V was pared by 6 bases and J by 0 bases, with 23 bases between. CDR3 in amino acids: CASSLGPSGAGATNEKLFF. The CDR3, as DNA: TGCGCCAGCAGCCTCGGTCCATCGGGGGCAGGCGCAACTAATGAAAAACTGTTTTTT.

This clonotype came up many times. The rearrangement joins TRBV4-2 to TRBJ2-7; perhaps TRBD2 as D (6 bases). This CDR3 is 14 amino acids long. Germline-derived CDR1 and CDR2 are LGHNA and YNFKEQ. With 0 bases removed from V and 2 bases from J, the gap between germline ends came to 8 bases. The CDR3 is CASSQDGEAYEQYF. DNA of the CDR3: TGTGCCAGCAGCCAAGACGGGGAGGCCTACGAGCAGTACTTC.

The chain links TRBV18 to TRBJ2-2; 8 positions match TRBD1. Germline V gene data show CDR1 as KGHSH and CDR2 as LQKENI. With 5 bases clipped from V and 0 bases from J, the junction kept 2 bases outside the gene matches. This CDR3 spans 15 amino acids. The CDR3 here is CASSADRANTGELFF. In DNA, the CDR3 is TGTGCCAGCTCAGCGGACAGGGCGAACACCGGGGAGCTGTTTTTT.

The chain employs TRBV5-8 and TRBJ1-6; D is unclear. Germline lookup yields CDR1 SGHTS and CDR2 YDEGEE. This CDR3 comprises 17 residues. V lost 5 bases and J 0 bases, leaving 15 bases between the germline ends. The chain's CDR3 is CASRREVRTSYNSPLHF. In DNA, the CDR3 is TGTGCCAGCAGGCGGGAGGTGAGGACCTCCTATAATTCACCCCTCCACTTT.

This clonotype was detected many times. The V gene is TRBV5-1, the J gene TRBJ2-1, with D unclear. The CDR3 extends over 12 amino acids. Germline V CDR1 and CDR2: SGHRS, YFSETQ. V lost 2 bases and J lost 7, with 7 bases in between. The CDR3 region has the DNA TGCGCCAGCAGCTTTACTACAAATGAGCAGTTCTTC. Translation gives CASSFTTNEQFF.

This clonotype has at least ten counts. The chain combines TRBV20-1 with TRBJ1-5; the D gene is possibly TRBD1 (6 bases). This CDR3 is 15 amino acids long. Per the germline V gene, CDR1 is DFQATT and CDR2 is SNEGSKA (reference sequence). Trimming shortened V by 6 bases and J by 2 bases, and 17 bases separated the two germline ends. CDR3 sequence reads: CSAPEGRGGNQPQHF. The DNA for the CDR3 is TGCAGTGCCCCAGAGGGCAGGGGTGGCAATCAGCCCCAGCATTTT.

V usage is TRBV20-1 and J usage is TRBJ1-2; D is uncertain. Germline V gives CDR1 DFQATT, CDR2 SNEGSKA (reference sequence). The length of the CDR3 is 15 residues. Trimming removed 3 bases from V and 4 bases from J, with 18 bases in between. CDR3 sequence reads: CSASISSVGSYGYTF. The CDR3 DNA follows: TGCAGTGCTAGCATCTCTTCGGTCGGGTCCTATGGCTACACCTTC.

V gene TRBV11-3 combines with J gene TRBJ2-1, with 12 bases identical to TRBD2. Germline CDR1 is SGHNT and CDR2 is YENEEA. With 2 bases clipped from V and 1 base from J, the junction kept 6 bases outside the gene matches. This CDR3 comprises 18 residues. CDR3 residues: CASSLLRTSGTSYNEQFF. In DNA form, the CDR3 reads TGTGCCAGCAGCTTACTCCGGACTAGCGGGACTTCCTACAATGAGCAGTTCTTC. The whole variable domain, remainder taken from reference TRBV11-3 and TRBJ2-1, is EAGVVQSPRYKIIEKKQPVAFWCNPISGHNTLYWYLQNLGQGPELLIRYENEEAVDDSQLPKDRFSAERLKGVDSTLKIQPAELGDSAVYLCASSLLRTSGTSYNEQFFGPGTRLTVL.

This clonotype was counted ten times or more. The chain couples TRBV5-1 to TRBJ1-1; D gene uncertain. Germline V gene sequence: CDR1 SGHRS, CDR2 YFSETQ. The ends were cut back, 4 bases at V and 6 bases at J, with 13 bases in the middle. This CDR3 contains 13 residues. This chain's CDR3 is CASSPTGLAEAFF. CDR3 bases: TGCGCCAGCAGCCCGACTGGGTTGGCTGAAGCTTTCTTT.

This clonotype has only a few counts. CDR3 sequence: CASSQRAGQGVSYEQYF. Written as DNA, the CDR3 is TGCGCCAGCAGCCAACGAGCCGGACAGGGCGTCTCCTACGAGCAGTACTTC. The chain joins TRBV4-1 to TRBJ2-7; 8 nucleotides agree with TRBD1. With 2 bases clipped from V and 0 bases from J, the junction kept 9 bases outside the gene matches. Germline CDR1 and CDR2: MGHRA and YSYEKL. This CDR3 spans 17 amino acids.

This clonotype was picked up a small number of times. V gene TRBV7-3 combines with J gene TRBJ2-1, with 9 bases aligning to TRBD1. The V gene's germline CDR1 is SGHTA and CDR2 FQGTGA. The ends lost 5 bases at V and 8 bases at J; junction bases unmatched: 7. The length of the CDR3 is 14 residues. The DNA for the CDR3 is TGTGCCAGCAGCCCGGACAGGGGCTTGGATGAGCAGTTCTTC. Its protein product is CASSPDRGLDEQFF.

V and J are TRBV29-1 and TRBJ1-1; the D gene is possibly TRBD1 (6 bases). Trimming stripped 3 bases from V and 5 bases from J, with 10 bases between. From germline, CDR1 is SQVTM and CDR2 ANQGSEA. This CDR3 has 12 amino acids. The CDR3 coding sequence is TGCAGCGTTGAGGGGACACTTACTGAAGCTTTCTTT. It codes for CSVEGTLTEAFF.

This clonotype has more than one count but fewer than ten. The genes are TRBV7-9 and TRBJ2-7; weak D call: TRBD1 (5 bases). CDR1 SEHNR and CDR2 FQNEAQ come from the germline V gene (reference sequence). Deletions cut 5 bases from V and 0 bases from J, with 14 bases between. The CDR3 is 15 residues long. This CDR3 reads CASSLGHNGSYEQYF. CDR3 nucleotides: TGTGCCAGCAGCCTGGGGCATAACGGCTCCTACGAGCAGTACTTC.

This chain connects TRBV7-9 to TRBJ1-2; no definite D call. Germline lookup yields CDR1 SEHNR and CDR2 FQNEAQ (reference sequence). The CDR3 consists of 16 residues. The germline V and J ends were trimmed by 0 bases and 6 bases, with 17 bases remaining between them. In DNA form, the CDR3 reads TGTGCCAGCAGCTTAGCGGATTTAGGGCTCGCACATGGCTACACCTTC. Its translation is CASSLADLGLAHGYTF.

This clonotype appeared a few times. The rearrangement joins TRBV27 to TRBJ2-5, with D unclear. CDR1 and CDR2 (germline): MNHEY, SMNVEV (reference sequence). V shed 4 bases and J shed 3 bases, with 9 bases lying between them. This CDR3 has 13 residues. CDR3 amino acids: CASSWAPKETQYF. The CDR3 DNA reads TGTGCCAGCAGTTGGGCCCCAAAAGAGACCCAGTACTTC.

The V and J genes are TRBV6-6 and TRBJ2-7; perhaps TRBD1 as D (6 bases). CDR3 length equals 14 residues. Germline V lookup: CDR1 MNHNY, CDR2 SVGAGI (reference sequence). Trimming removed 3 bases from V and 3 bases from J, with 12 bases in between. CDR3 DNA sequence: TGTGCCAGCAGTTATCCGGGGACAAGCTACGAGCAGTACTTC. It is translated as CASSYPGTSYEQYF.

A few counts support this clonotype. The chain joins TRBV5-1 to TRBJ1-5; 8 bases agree with TRBD1. After removal of 4 bases from V and 1 base from J, the junction contained 7 bases not matched to a gene. The CDR3 length is 16 residues. Germline V lookup: CDR1 SGHRS, CDR2 YFSETQ. This CDR3 reads CASSPGQGGSNQPQHF. CDR3 in DNA: TGCGCCAGCAGCCCTGGACAGGGAGGGAGCAATCAGCCCCAGCATTTT. The full variable domain, its missing parts supplied by reference TRBV5-1 and TRBJ1-5, is KAGVTQTPRYLIKTRGQQVTLSCSPISGHRSVSWYQQTPGQGLQFLFEYFSETQRNKGNFPGRFSGRQFSNSRSEMNVSTLELGDSALYLCASSPGQGGSNQPQHFGDGTRLSIL.

The V call is TRBV20-1, the J call TRBJ2-4; D call uncertain. V lost 1 base to trimming and J lost 2 bases, with 6 bases between them. Germline-derived CDR1 and CDR2 are DFQATT and SNEGSKA (reference sequence). The length of the CDR3 is 13 residues. DNA for the CDR3: TGCAGTGCTAGAGTACTCACCAAAAACATTCAGTACTTC. Its translation: CSARVLTKNIQYF.

This clonotype was seen just once. Because the CDR3's place on the DNA is in doubt, the DNA is left out and the CDR3 is given as listed by TCRdb. V usage is TRBV9 and J usage is TRBJ2-5; the D call in the table, TRBD1, was not verified against the DNA. Per the germline V gene, CDR1 is SGDLS and CDR2 is YYNGEE. Both ends counted, the CDR3 spans 14 residues. This CDR3 is CASSVGAGSETQYF.

This clonotype was seen ten or more times. The rearrangement uses TRBV7-3 and TRBJ1-1; D is unresolved. V lost 10 bases to trimming and J lost 2 bases, with 17 bases between them. This CDR3 is built from 14 residues. Germline V gene lookup returns CDR1 SGHTA and CDR2 FQGTGA. The CDR3 bases are TGTGCCACTAGCGGTTGGGCAACTAACACTGAAGCTTTCTTT. Its translation is CATSGWATNTEAFF.